The source of this TCR beta chain is a study of cytomegalovirus exposure and HLA in healthy donors. Study-wide results and caveats: Overall, about 160 TCR beta chains were annotated as cytomegalovirus-associated.

Trimming shortened V by 6 bases and J by 7 bases, and 3 bases separated the two germline ends. Germline CDR1 MNHGY, CDR2 SVAAGI. This CDR3 comprises 10 residues. PCR used 60 Vbeta primers and 13 Jbeta primers. The method was immunoSEQ multiplex PCR; TCRdb's version includes in-frame clones alone and lacks a portion of them. Altogether about 86,000 clones are present, around 80% being singletons, with the ten largest covering 2.5%. A word on this clone: Its target is unknown.

This TCR derives from a male donor in good health and CMV-seropositive. Sequencing was carried out using PBMCs. The chain uses TRBV6-9 and TRBJ1-4; D is unresolved. The DNA for the CDR3 is TGTGCCAGCAGGGCTGAAAAACTGTTTTTT. Protein sequence: CASRAEKLFF.